This T cell receptor (beta chain) was obtained from a study of naive and memory T cell subsets. Study-level findings and limits: Between naive and memory subsets, TCR abundance power law exponents differed. Over 85% of naive TCR sequences appeared only once, unlike memory subsets. From naive to CM, EM and EMRA, diversity decreased and Gini increased.

The table lists this clonotype with many counts. Antigen specificity is unknown. Two oligonucleotides, mixed equimolar, formed the beta constant-region primer covering TRBC1 and TRBC2. Four rounds of PCR amplified the ligated cDNA using nested alpha and beta constant-region primers plus SP2. TCRdb independently ran MiXCR on the UMI-ligation and nested PCR reads; one entry per CDR3 protein. The table includes some 80,000 distinct CDR3 sequences, roughly 9.2% detected once. From the second PCR step, alpha and beta chains were amplified apart. The V gene's germline CDR1 is SGHTA and CDR2 FQGNSA. The CDR3 extends over 15 amino acids. The V segment lost 3 bases and the J segment 3 bases; nucleotides outside the gene matches: 5.

This TCR came from a human donor in good health. Sequenced sample: naive CD8+ T cells from blood. The chain joins TRBV7-2 to TRBJ2-7; 10 bases agree with TRBD2. Here the CDR3 reads CASSFPSGSVYEQYF. In DNA, the CDR3 is TGTGCCAGCAGCTTCCCTAGCGGGAGTGTCTACGAGCAGTACTTC. The full variable domain, completed using reference TRBV7-2 and TRBJ2-7, is GAGVSQSPSNKVTEKGKDVELRCDPISGHTALYWYRQSLGQGLEFLIYFQGNSAPDKSGLPSDRFSAERTGGSVSTLTIQRTQQEDSAVYLCASSFPSGSVYEQYFGPGTRLTVT.